The rows below give T cell receptor beta chains drawn from one sample of a study of shared clonotypes between healthy human individuals. Libraries were prepared by immunoSEQ multiplex PCR; TCRdb keeps only in-frame clonotypes and omits some of them. The table includes a few million clones, around 94% detected once. Material: naive CD4+ T cells sorted from blood. These receptors were collected from a young man in good health. Both conserved end residues are part of each CDR3.

J gene: TRBJ2-1
V gene: TRBV5-1
CDR3 protein: CASSLTGADNEQFF

J gene: TRBJ1-2
V gene: TRBV7-8
CDR3 protein: CASSHRDLRGYTF

J gene: TRBJ2-7
V gene: TRBV18
CDR3 protein: CASSPIPSSGGVLGSEYF

J gene: TRBJ2-7
V gene: TRBV27
CDR3 protein: CASSTVGTVFF

J gene: TRBJ2-7
V gene: TRBV7-2
CDR3 protein: CASSVGSGMVYEQYF

J gene: TRBJ1-2
V gene: TRBV30
CDR3 protein: CAWSVRSGYTF

J gene: TRBJ2-1
V gene: TRBV30
CDR3 protein: CAWGGQGSHEQFF

J gene: TRBJ1-3
V gene: TRBV6-5
CDR3 protein: CASSSAGASGNTIYF

J gene: TRBJ1-1
V gene: TRBV9
CDR3 protein: CASSVWEGTVEAFF

J gene: TRBJ1-3
V gene: TRBV19
CDR3 protein: CARPDRGKGNTIYF

J gene: TRBJ2-3
V gene: TRBV28
CDR3 protein: CASSLRRGRDTQYF

J gene: TRBJ2-3
V gene: TRBV11-2
CDR3 protein: CASSQSTDTQYF

J gene: TRBJ2-7
V gene: TRBV5-6
CDR3 protein: CASKRLAGVYEQYF

J gene: TRBJ2-7
V gene: TRBV11-2
CDR3 protein: CASSSKGLSYEQYF

J gene: TRBJ1-2
V gene: TRBV5-6
CDR3 protein: CASSLLAQGWDYGYTF

J gene: TRBJ1-1
V gene: TRBV6-6
CDR3 protein: CASSYLGKNTEAFF

J gene: TRBJ1-4
V gene: TRBV29-1
CDR3 protein: CSVGDRGTNEKLFF

J gene: TRBJ1-6
V gene: TRBV18
CDR3 protein: CASSKTVSYNSPLHF

J gene: TRBJ1-5
V gene: TRBV7-2
CDR3 protein: CASSEQGSQPQHF

J gene: TRBJ2-5
V gene: TRBV7-9
CDR3 protein: CASSSGGQETQYF

J gene: TRBJ2-6
V gene: TRBV19
CDR3 protein: CASIAGVTGANVLTF

J gene: TRBJ2-7
V gene: TRBV7-8
CDR3 protein: CASSLARGYEQYF

J gene: TRBJ2-2
V gene: TRBV6-1
CDR3 protein: CASRGTSLIAGELFF

J gene: TRBJ1-1
V gene: TRBV5-4
CDR3 protein: CASSDPGTQNTEAFF

J gene: TRBJ2-1
V gene: TRBV5-1
CDR3 protein: CASSLGTSGSNEQFF

J gene: TRBJ2-5
V gene: TRBV7-2
CDR3 protein: CASSLSRLQTQYF

J gene: TRBJ2-7
V gene: TRBV6-1
CDR3 protein: CASSERRLAGAYEQYF

J gene: TRBJ2-2
V gene: TRBV6-6
CDR3 protein: CASSQMRAGELFF

J gene: TRBJ1-4
V gene: TRBV30
CDR3 protein: CAWRATGASNEKLFF

J gene: TRBJ1-5
V gene: TRBV7-9
CDR3 protein: CASSLAKGENQPQHF

J gene: TRBJ2-2
V gene: TRBV14
CDR3 protein: CASSQVGTGGTGELFF

J gene: TRBJ2-7
V gene: TRBV6-9
CDR3 protein: CASSYGQASYEQYF

J gene: TRBJ2-1
V gene: TRBV4-1
CDR3 protein: CASSQPTSASYNEQFF

J gene: TRBJ2-3
V gene: TRBV5-1
CDR3 protein: CASRTSGDTQYF

J gene: TRBJ2-7
V gene: TRBV19
CDR3 protein: CASSIRGQGQPYEQYF

J gene: TRBJ2-3
V gene: TRBV10-3
CDR3 protein: CATVSSTDTQYF

J gene: TRBJ2-6
V gene: TRBV6-5
CDR3 protein: CASLAPGGANVLTF

J gene: TRBJ1-1
V gene: TRBV5-4
CDR3 protein: CASSGGQANTEAFF

J gene: TRBJ1-1
V gene: TRBV6-1
CDR3 protein: CASRVNVNTEAFF

J gene: TRBJ2-7
V gene: TRBV15
CDR3 protein: CATSRGAQGTYEQYF

J gene: TRBJ1-3
V gene: TRBV28
CDR3 protein: CASTPGLGNTIYF

J gene: TRBJ1-5
V gene: TRBV7-9
CDR3 protein: CASSPGTGSNQPQHF

J gene: TRBJ2-7
V gene: TRBV25-1
CDR3 protein: CASRNGYEQYF

J gene: TRBJ1-5
V gene: TRBV29-1
CDR3 protein: CSVGDSRNQPQHF

J gene: TRBJ1-2
V gene: TRBV30
CDR3 protein: CAWRGQGVNYGYTF

J gene: TRBJ2-2
V gene: TRBV5-4
CDR3 protein: CASSSRWGANTGELFF

J gene: TRBJ2-7
V gene: TRBV4-1
CDR3 protein: CASSPSGEARDWEQYF

J gene: TRBJ2-7
V gene: TRBV5-1
CDR3 protein: CASSLRDTYEQYF

J gene: TRBJ2-1
V gene: TRBV7-2
CDR3 protein: CASSFQSSGGAYEQFF

J gene: TRBJ1-1
V gene: TRBV11-2
CDR3 protein: CASSSALWAFF

J gene: TRBJ2-5
V gene: TRBV5-1
CDR3 protein: CASSRDGTETQYF

J gene: TRBJ2-7
V gene: TRBV2
CDR3 protein: CASSDSGGYEQYF

J gene: TRBJ2-7
V gene: TRBV29-1
CDR3 protein: CSLWDRHYEQYF

J gene: TRBJ1-5
V gene: TRBV10-1
CDR3 protein: CASSESSNQPQHF